This T cell receptor (beta chain) is drawn from a study of T cells in Graves' hyperthyroidism and ophthalmopathy. Study as a whole: The blood sample was taken at first diagnosis, before treatment began.

V was trimmed by 3 bases and J by 3 bases, leaving 12 bases between them. CDR1 is SGHTA and CDR2 is FQGNSA in the germline V gene. This CDR3 has 15 residues. General study findings and limits: A model of 13 V-J features distinguished ophthalmopathy from stable hyperthyroidism.

Amplification targeted TCR beta CDR3 regions from RNA transcripts. When the TCR CDR3 underwent first-round RT-PCR, the HTBI primer set was used. MiXCR, applied by TCRdb to the multiplex PCR reads, yields one record per CDR3 protein. The table has around 600,000 distinct CDR3 sequences, 12% to 15% seen once. Diagnosing involved the use of clinical symptoms, serum thyroxine and TRAb, thyroid ultrasound and orbital computed tomography. Out of about 10 ml of fresh peripheral blood came the PBMCs. Ten or more counts support this clonotype. Its antigen remains unidentified. Sequencing was performed on blood. The chain recombines TRBV7-2 with TRBJ2-1; tentatively, D is TRBD1 (6 bases). The TCR originated in a woman aged 18-29 years with Graves' ophthalmopathy. For the CDR3, the DNA is TGTGCCAGCAGCTTTAAACAGGGTGGCTACAATGAGCAGTTCTTC. Translation gives CASSFKQGGYNEQFF. Full variable domain (rest looked up from reference TRBV7-2 and TRBJ2-1): GAGVSQSPSNKVTEKGKDVELRCDPISGHTALYWYRQSLGQGLEFLIYFQGNSAPDKSGLPSDRFSAERTGGSVSTLTIQRTQQEDSAVYLCASSFKQGGYNEQFFGPGTRLTVL.